This T cell receptor (beta chain) was retrieved from a study of T cell repertoires in cytomegalovirus infection. The trim removed 5 bases at V and 5 bases at J, leaving 5 bases unmatched. The CDR3 is made up of 13 amino acids. From the reads, TCRdb called clonotypes with MiXCR, one entry per CDR3 protein. The repertoire has a few hundred thousand distinct CDR3 sequences, 8% to 9.5% of them found once; the top ten carry over 3.5%. There are a few counts of this clonotype. The chain links TRBV12-3 or TRBV12-4 to TRBJ1-1; TRBD1 agrees at 7 bases. This sequence was found in a human donor in good health (CMV status not recorded). Some clones in this sample may be carry-over from other donors' samples. Sequenced sample: PBMCs. This chain's CDR3 is CASSTTGWTEAFF. In DNA form, the CDR3 reads TGTGCCAGCAGTACGACAGGGTGGACTGAAGCTTTCTTT.